Ten or more counts support the clone carrying this T cell receptor beta chain. Its cognate antigen is unknown. The source of the sample is a study of T-cell reconstitution after alpha-beta-depleted transplantation in children. Whole-study findings and limits: Two months or so post-transplant, alpha-beta T cells reportedly derived from several hundred expanded graft clones. The authors attributed T-cell counts and diversity one year after transplant mostly to newly produced T cells.

This sample's TCRbeta library carried unique molecular identifier barcodes. TCRdb recomputed calls from the PCR reads with MiXCR, one row per CDR3 protein. The table has tens of thousands of distinct CDR3 sequences, under 6.5% seen once. The ends were cut back, 3 bases at V and 3 bases at J, with 6 bases in the middle. This CDR3 region has 12 residues. The germline V gene encodes CDR1 LGHDT and CDR2 YNNKEL (reference sequence). The specimen was PBMCs, mostly from graft donor cells, collected 60 days after TCRalphabeta/CD19-depleted stem cell transplant. The receptor comes from a female patient aged 2-9 years who had a stem cell transplant for aplastic anemia, so the T cells may come from the graft donor. V gene TRBV3-1 combines with J gene TRBJ2-7, with D uncertain. CDR3 nucleotide sequence: TGTGCCAGCAGCCACGGGTTCTACGAGCAGTACTTC. Translation: CASSHGFYEQYF.